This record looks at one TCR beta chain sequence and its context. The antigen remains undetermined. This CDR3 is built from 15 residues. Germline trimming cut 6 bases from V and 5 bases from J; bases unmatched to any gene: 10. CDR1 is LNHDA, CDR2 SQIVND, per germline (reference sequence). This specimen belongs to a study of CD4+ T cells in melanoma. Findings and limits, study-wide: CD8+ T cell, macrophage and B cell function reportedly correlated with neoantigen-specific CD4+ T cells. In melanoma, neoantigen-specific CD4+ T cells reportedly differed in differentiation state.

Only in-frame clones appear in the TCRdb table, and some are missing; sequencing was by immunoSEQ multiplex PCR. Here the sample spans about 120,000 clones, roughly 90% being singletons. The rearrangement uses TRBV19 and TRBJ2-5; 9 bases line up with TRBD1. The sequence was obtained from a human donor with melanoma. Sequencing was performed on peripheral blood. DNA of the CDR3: TGTGCCAGTAGACCTCAAGGACAGGGGAGGGAGACCCAGTACTTC. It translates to CASRPQGQGRETQYF.